The sequence of this TCR beta chain was determined in a study of control samples from healthy donors and cancer patients. The CDR3 spans 15 residues. Profiled with immunoSEQ multiplex PCR; TCRdb holds only in-frame clones, not every one. The profile shows about 15,000 clones, approximately 87% of them singletons. In this sample, this clone turned up once. The V and J genes are TRBV21-1 and TRBJ2-5; the table's D call, TRBD1, was not checked against the DNA. TRBV21-1 is classified as a pseudogene. The material sequenced was PBMCs. This receptor was taken from a woman aged 70-85 years with colorectal cancer. CDR3 nucleotides: TGTGCCAGCAGCAAAGTGACAGGGGTACAAGAGACCCAGTACTTC. Residues: CASSKVTGVQETQYF.